This passage covers 15 T cell receptor beta chains from one sample sequenced in a study of T cell responses to AZD1222 COVID-19 vaccine. TCRdb's copy holds only in-frame clones and misses some; the assay was immunoSEQ multiplex PCR. Of approximately 210,000 clones listed, 80% to 95% are singletons. Sequenced here: peripheral blood, sampled 28 days after the second AZD1222 dose. These receptors came from an adult who received the AZD1222 COVID-19 vaccine.

The genes are TRBV24-1 and TRBJ2-1; TRBD1 agrees at 9 bases. This CDR3 region has 16 residues. CDR1 and CDR2 from the germline V gene are KGHDR and SFDVKD. V trimming: 11 bases; J trimming: 3 bases; junction bases outside the gene matches: 13. This chain's CDR3 is CANRQGVEWLYNEQFF. The CDR3 coding sequence is TGTGCCAACCGACAGGGGGTCGAGTGGCTCTACAATGAGCAGTTCTTC.

The chain employs TRBV6-4 and TRBJ1-5; 7 bases are a match to TRBD1. The CDR3 extends over 13 amino acids. Unmatched junction bases numbered 5, after V lost 3 bases and J lost 9 bases. In germline, CDR1 is MRHNA, CDR2 SNTAGT. The CDR3 sequence: CASSETGWGPQHF. In nucleotides, the CDR3 is TGTGCCAGCAGTGAGACAGGGTGGGGGCCCCAGCATTTT.

This rearrangement joins TRBV19 to TRBJ1-5; D not resolved. Germline CDR1 is LNHDA and CDR2 is SQIVND (reference sequence). Trimming stripped 6 bases from V and 3 bases from J, with 12 bases between. The CDR3 is 14 amino acids. CDR3 sequence: CASSITSDNQPQHF. The CDR3 region has the DNA TGTGCCAGTAGCATTACTAGCGACAATCAGCCCCAGCATTTT.

The V gene is TRBV6-2 or TRBV6-3, the J gene TRBJ2-1; unclear D gene. Trimming pared 1 base from V and 12 bases from J, leaving 7 bases between. CDR1 and CDR2 from the germline V gene are MNHEY and SVGEGT. There are 11 residues in the CDR3. CDR3 sequence (DNA): TGTGCCAGCAGTTACTGGCCTGGGCAGTTCTTC. Translation: CASSYWPGQFF.

The chain recombines TRBV7-9 with TRBJ1-5, with D perhaps matching TRBD1 (6 bases). Per germline, CDR1 SEHNR and CDR2 FQNEAQ (reference sequence). Deletions cut 6 bases from V and 0 bases from J, with 9 bases between. This CDR3 has 14 residues. The CDR3 spells CASSRGGSNQPQHF. CDR3 in DNA: TGTGCCAGCAGTCGAGGGGGTAGCAATCAGCCCCAGCATTTT.

V is TRBV19 and J is TRBJ1-5, with 8 bases that match TRBD1. This CDR3 comprises 15 residues. V shed 6 bases, J shed 2 bases, and the junction held 6 bases outside the gene matches. CDR1 is LNHDA, CDR2 SQIVND, per germline (reference sequence). The CDR3 is CASSQGAGGNQPQHF. The CDR3 region has the DNA TGTGCCAGTAGCCAGGGGGCTGGCGGCAATCAGCCCCAGCATTTT.

As for this clone: At the DNA level, this CDR3 is encoded by other sequences in the same sample as well. The chain is built from TRBV28 and TRBJ1-6, with TRBD1 as a possible D gene (6 bases). CDR1 is MDHEN, CDR2 SYDVKM, per germline. The CDR3 totals 12 residues. Trimming cost V 6 bases and J 7 bases, with 7 bases left between them. This CDR3 reads CASSTGNSPLHF. The CDR3 DNA is TGTGCCAGCAGCACAGGGAATTCACCCCTCCACTTT.

J is TRBJ2-7 and V is TRBV7-8; the match to TRBD1 covers 12 bases. The V and J ends lost 4 bases and 5 bases, in that order; junction bases with no gene match: 6. CDR1 is SGHVS, CDR2 FQNEAQ, per germline. The CDR3 runs 15 residues. CDR3: CASSSTGQGANEQYF. DNA of the CDR3: TGTGCCAGCAGCTCAACGGGACAGGGGGCCAACGAGCAGTACTTC.

This rearrangement joins TRBV28 to TRBJ1-2, with D hard to call. The germline V gene has CDR1 MDHEN and CDR2 SYDVKM. The CDR3 covers 11 residues. V shed 3 bases and J shed 8 bases, with 7 bases lying between them. CDR3 loop: CASSFPRGYTF. In nucleotides, the CDR3 is TGTGCCAGCAGTTTTCCTAGGGGCTACACCTTC.

V usage is TRBV3-1 (or the pseudogene TRBV3-2) and J usage is TRBJ2-5, with 9 bases lining up with TRBD2. This CDR3 has 17 amino acids. Germline lookup yields CDR1 LGHDT and CDR2 YNNKEL (reference sequence). V dropped 0 bases and J dropped 5; count of bases not matched to a gene: 10. CDR3 DNA sequence: TGTGCCAGCAGCCAAGATACCCGGCTAGCGGGAAGGGAGACCCAGTACTTC. Protein: CASSQDTRLAGRETQYF.

In this sample, this clone turned up once. V and J are TRBV27 and TRBJ2-7; 9 bases map to TRBD2. CDR3 length: 17 residues. Trimming removed 3 bases from V and 4 bases from J; junction bases left unmatched: 13. Germline V gene sequence: CDR1 MNHEY, CDR2 SMNVEV (reference sequence). CDR3 sequence reads: CASSFLSNSGRLYEQYF. Here the CDR3 DNA reads TGTGCCAGCAGTTTCCTCTCCAATAGCGGGAGACTTTACGAGCAGTACTTC.

This chain links TRBV11-2 with TRBJ2-5; 9 bases line up with TRBD1. Germline V gene sequence: CDR1 SGHAT, CDR2 FQNNGV. J lost 5 bases, V lost 1 base, and 5 bases had no gene match. The CDR3 totals 15 residues. The CDR3 sequence is CASSLATGGWETQYF. As DNA, the CDR3 is TGTGCCAGCAGCTTAGCTACAGGGGGCTGGGAGACCCAGTACTTC.

The rearrangement joins TRBV5-4 to TRBJ1-1, with 8 nucleotides matching TRBD1. V trimming: 4 bases; J trimming: 2 bases; junction bases outside the gene matches: 4. Germline V gene lookup returns CDR1 SGHNT and CDR2 YYREEE (reference sequence). This CDR3 is built from 14 residues. CDR3 loop: CASSGGTGNTEAFF. For the CDR3, the DNA is TGTGCCAGCAGCGGGGGGACAGGCAACACTGAAGCTTTCTTT.

V and J are TRBV11-2 and TRBJ2-5; the D is unclear. CDR1 is SGHAT, CDR2 FQNNGV, per germline. The CDR3 runs to 14 residues. V was trimmed by 5 bases and J by 2 bases, leaving 12 bases between them. The CDR3 loop reads CASSENTWQETQYF. The CDR3 coding sequence is TGTGCCAGCAGCGAGAACACCTGGCAAGAGACCCAGTACTTC.

The V call is TRBV5-1, the J call TRBJ2-7; D gene uncertain. In germline, CDR1 is SGHRS, CDR2 YFSETQ. V was shortened by 4 bases and J by 2 bases, with 7 bases between the two germline ends. The CDR3 consists of 12 residues. CDR3 protein: CASSVDTYEQYF. The CDR3 DNA reads TGCGCCAGCAGCGTTGACACCTACGAGCAGTACTTC.